The present entry profiles one T cell receptor beta chain with its context. Antigen: not known. Germline trimming cut 5 bases from V and 4 bases from J; bases unmatched to any gene: 4. CDR1 is SGHRS, CDR2 YFSETQ, per germline. CDR3 length equals 14 residues. The data are from a study of T cells in Graves' hyperthyroidism and ophthalmopathy. For the study at large: Sampling of peripheral blood happened at initial diagnosis, prior to any treatment. Points from the study as a whole: Blood shared most expanded thyroid clonotypes above 0.001. The authors' 13 V-J model separated ophthalmopathy from stable hyperthyroidism.

Exclusion of a patient resulted from uncontrolled infection, other autoimmune disease, pregnancy or lactation. The CDR3 regions of TCR beta were amplified from RNA transcripts. The HTBI primer set was used in a first-round RT-PCR of the TCR CDR3. In TCRdb, the multiplex PCR reads were re-called with MiXCR into one record per CDR3 protein. The sample includes 200,000 or so distinct CDR3 sequences, less than 20% of them seen just once. The specimen was blood. The sequence came from a woman aged 45 to 65 with Graves' hyperthyroidism. The chain employs TRBV5-1 and TRBJ2-1; 9 bases are shared with TRBD2. CDR3 sequence: CASSLAGLYNEQFF. In DNA, the CDR3 is TGCGCCAGCAGTCTAGCGGGGCTATACAATGAGCAGTTCTTC.